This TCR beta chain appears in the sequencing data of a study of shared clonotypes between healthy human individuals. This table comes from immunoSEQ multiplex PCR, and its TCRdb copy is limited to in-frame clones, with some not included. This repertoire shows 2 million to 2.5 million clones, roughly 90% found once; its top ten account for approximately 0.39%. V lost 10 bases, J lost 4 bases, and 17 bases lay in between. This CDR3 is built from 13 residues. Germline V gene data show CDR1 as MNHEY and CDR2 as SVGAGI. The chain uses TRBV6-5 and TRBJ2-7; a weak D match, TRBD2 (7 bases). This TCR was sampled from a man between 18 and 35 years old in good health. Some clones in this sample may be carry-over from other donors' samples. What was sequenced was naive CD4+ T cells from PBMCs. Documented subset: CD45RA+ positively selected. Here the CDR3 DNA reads TGTGCCACCGTCAACAGGGAGGGATACGAGCAGTACTTC. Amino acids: CATVNREGYEQYF.